This T cell receptor beta chain was documented in a study of tumor-infiltrating lymphocytes in primary liver carcinoma. Background on the study: Between 4.2 and 10 cm across, the tumors were all of stage T1-T3 N0M0. The study's findings and limits: It was tumor-adjacent and tumor-blood pairs that overlapped less than tumor region pairs did.

Of note for this clonotype: Its antigen is as yet unknown. The conserved final phenylalanine or tryptophan is absent from the CDR3, which likely points to a read error. The limits of the CDR3 on the DNA are not certain, so only TCRdb's listed CDR3 is given.

With a constant-region primer, TCR beta cDNA was made from approximately 450 ng of total RNA. For TCR beta, libraries were produced by three nested multiplex PCR rounds using slightly modified ARM-PCR. Using its own MiXCR run on the multiplex PCR reads, TCRdb lists one record per CDR3 protein. The sample records fewer than 75,000 distinct CDR3 sequences, about two thirds being singletons. Co-extraction yielded RNA and DNA from around 20-30 mg of unsorted bulk tissue. The clonotype originates from a man aged 40-55 years with primary liver carcinoma and hepatitis B virus infection. Material: liver tumor tissue from sampling region 2. Stated subset: tumor region T2, inferior pole.

This CDR3 reads CAIRAGGNTKGFL. This sequence joins TRBV10-3 and TRBJ1-1; the table assigns TRBD1, which was not confirmed against the DNA. The germline gives CDR1 ENHRY, CDR2 SYGVKD. 13 amino acids form the CDR3, both terminal residues included.